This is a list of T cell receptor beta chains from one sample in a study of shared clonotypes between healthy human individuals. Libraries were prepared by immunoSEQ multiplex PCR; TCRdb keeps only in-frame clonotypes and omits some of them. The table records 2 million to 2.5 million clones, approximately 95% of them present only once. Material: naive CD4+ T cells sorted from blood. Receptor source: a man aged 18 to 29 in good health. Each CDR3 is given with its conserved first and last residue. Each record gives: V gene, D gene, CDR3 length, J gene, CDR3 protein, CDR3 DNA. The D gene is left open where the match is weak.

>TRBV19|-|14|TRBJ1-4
CASSNQASNEKLFF
TGTGCCAGTAGTAACCAGGCCTCTAATGAAAAACTGTTTTTT
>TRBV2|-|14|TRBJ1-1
CASIKVGGSSEAFF
TGTGCCAGCATCAAAGTAGGAGGCAGTTCCGAAGCTTTCTTT
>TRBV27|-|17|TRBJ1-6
CASSLGSGGAGNSPLHF
TGTGCCAGCAGTTTAGGTAGTGGAGGCGCGGGAAATTCACCCCTCCACTTT
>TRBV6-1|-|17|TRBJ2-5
CASSELLIDWPKETQYF
TGTGCCAGCAGTGAATTACTTATCGACTGGCCGAAAGAGACCCAGTACTTC
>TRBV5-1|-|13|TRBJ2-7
CASSAGGLGEQYF
TGCGCCAGCAGCGCTGGGGGCCTCGGCGAGCAGTACTTC
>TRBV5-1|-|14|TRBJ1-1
CASSFDLLNTEAFF
TGCGCCAGCAGCTTTGACTTACTGAACACTGAAGCTTTCTTT
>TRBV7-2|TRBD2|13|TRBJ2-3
CASSFLAGDTQYF
TGTGCCAGCAGCTTCCTAGCGGGAGATACGCAGTATTTT
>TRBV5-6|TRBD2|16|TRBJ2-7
CASSLRLAGRPLEQYF
TGTGCCAGCAGCTTGAGGCTAGCGGGAAGGCCGCTCGAGCAGTACTTC
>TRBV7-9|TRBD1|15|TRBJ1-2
CASRPRDGQGYGYTF
TGTGCCAGCAGGCCCCGGGACGGACAGGGCTATGGCTACACCTTC
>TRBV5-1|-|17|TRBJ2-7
CASSLRLVGLEGYEQYF
TGCGCCAGCAGCTTGAGATTGGTAGGGCTTGAGGGATACGAGCAGTACTTC
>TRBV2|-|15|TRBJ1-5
CASRRTRYSNQPQHF
TGTGCCAGCAGGAGGACGCGATATAGCAATCAGCCCCAGCATTTT